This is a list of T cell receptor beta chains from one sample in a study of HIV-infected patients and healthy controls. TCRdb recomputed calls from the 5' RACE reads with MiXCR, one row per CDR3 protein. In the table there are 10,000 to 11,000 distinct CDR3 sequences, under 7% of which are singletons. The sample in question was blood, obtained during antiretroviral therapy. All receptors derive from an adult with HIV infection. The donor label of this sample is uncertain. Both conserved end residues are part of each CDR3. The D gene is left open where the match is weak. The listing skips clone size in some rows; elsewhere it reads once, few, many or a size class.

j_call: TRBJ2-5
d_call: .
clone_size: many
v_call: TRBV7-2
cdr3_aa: CASSPYQETQYF
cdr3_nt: TGTGCCAGCAGTCCGTACCAAGAGACCCAGTACTTC

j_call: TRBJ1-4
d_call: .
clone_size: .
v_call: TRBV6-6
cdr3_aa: CASRPRANEKLFF
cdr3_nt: TGTGCCAGCAGGCCAAGAGCCAATGAAAAACTGTTTTTT

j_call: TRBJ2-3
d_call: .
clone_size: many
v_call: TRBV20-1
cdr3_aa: CSARDLVLPDTQYF
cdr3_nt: TGCAGTGCTAGAGATCTTGTTTTACCGGATACGCAGTATTTT

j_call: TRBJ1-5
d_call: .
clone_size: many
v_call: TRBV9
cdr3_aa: CASSVGGAGQPQHF
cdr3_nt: TGTGCCAGCAGCGTAGGGGGGGCAGGACAGCCCCAGCATTTT

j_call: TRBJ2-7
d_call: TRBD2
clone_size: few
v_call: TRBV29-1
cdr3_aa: CSVVKLSGASYEQYF
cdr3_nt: TGCAGCGTTGTCAAACTAAGCGGGGCATCCTACGAGCAGTACTTC

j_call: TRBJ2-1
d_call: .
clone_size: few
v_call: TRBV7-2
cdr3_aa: CASSLLTNSYNEQFF
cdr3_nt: TGTGCCAGCAGCTTACTCACGAATTCCTACAATGAGCAGTTCTTC

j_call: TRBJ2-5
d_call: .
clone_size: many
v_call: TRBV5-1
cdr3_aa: CASSLSPGARETQYF
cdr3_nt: TGCGCCAGCAGCTTGTCTCCAGGGGCTAGGGAGACCCAGTACTTC

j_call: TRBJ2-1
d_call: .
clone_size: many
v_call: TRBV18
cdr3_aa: CASSPGQNNEQFF
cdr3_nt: TGTGCCAGCTCACCTGGGCAGAACAATGAGCAGTTCTTC

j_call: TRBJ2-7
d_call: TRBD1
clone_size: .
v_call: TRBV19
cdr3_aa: CASRPGQGGEQYF
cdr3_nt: TGTGCCAGTAGGCCGGGACAGGGAGGCGAGCAGTACTTC

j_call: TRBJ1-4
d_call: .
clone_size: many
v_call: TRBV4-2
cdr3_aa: CASSQDVRGFQEKLFF
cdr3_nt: TGTGCCAGCAGCCAAGATGTCCGGGGTTTTCAGGAAAAACTGTTTTTT

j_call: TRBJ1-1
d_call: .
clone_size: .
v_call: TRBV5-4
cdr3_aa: CASSSSTPVDEAFF
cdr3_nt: TGTGCCAGCAGCTCGTCGACACCAGTAGATGAAGCTTTCTTT

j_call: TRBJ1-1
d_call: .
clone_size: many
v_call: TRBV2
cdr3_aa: CASHRAMNTEAFF
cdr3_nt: TGTGCCAGCCATAGGGCCATGAACACTGAAGCTTTCTTT

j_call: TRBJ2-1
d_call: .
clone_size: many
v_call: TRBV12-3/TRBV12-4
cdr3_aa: CASSSPVAFYNEQFF
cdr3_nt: TGTGCCAGCAGTTCCCCAGTCGCCTTCTACAATGAGCAGTTCTTC

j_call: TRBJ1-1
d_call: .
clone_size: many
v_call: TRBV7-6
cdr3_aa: CASSLEQGWNTEAFF
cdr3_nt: TGTGCCAGCAGCTTAGAACAGGGTTGGAACACTGAAGCTTTCTTT

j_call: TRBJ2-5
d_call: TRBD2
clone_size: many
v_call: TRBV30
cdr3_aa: CAWSVSASGETQYF
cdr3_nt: TGTGCCTGGAGTGTATCGGCTAGCGGAGAGACCCAGTACTTC

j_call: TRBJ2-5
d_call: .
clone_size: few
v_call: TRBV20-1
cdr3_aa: CSAYWDGAKTQYF
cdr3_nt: TGCAGCGCCTATTGGGATGGGGCAAAGACCCAGTACTTC

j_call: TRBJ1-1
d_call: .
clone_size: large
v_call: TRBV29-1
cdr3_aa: CVILDSHEAFF
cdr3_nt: TGCGTGATTTTAGACAGTCATGAAGCTTTCTTT

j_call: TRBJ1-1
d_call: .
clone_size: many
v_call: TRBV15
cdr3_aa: CATSNRYTEAFF
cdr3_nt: TGTGCCACCAGCAACAGGTATACTGAAGCTTTCTTT

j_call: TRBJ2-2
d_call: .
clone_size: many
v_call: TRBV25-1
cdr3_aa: CATQFGPTNTGELFF
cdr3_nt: TGTGCCACCCAGTTCGGACCGACGAACACCGGGGAGCTGTTTTTT

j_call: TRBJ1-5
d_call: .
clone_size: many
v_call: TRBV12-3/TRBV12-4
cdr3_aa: CASSLDRMGNQPQHF
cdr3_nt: TGTGCCAGCAGTTTAGACAGGATGGGGAATCAGCCCCAGCATTTT

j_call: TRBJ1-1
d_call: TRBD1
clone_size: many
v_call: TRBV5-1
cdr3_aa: CATTTGGGTEAFF
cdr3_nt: TGCGCCACCACGACAGGGGGCGGCACTGAAGCTTTCTTT

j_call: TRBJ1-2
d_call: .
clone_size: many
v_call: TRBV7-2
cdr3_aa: CASRPPRTVFLDGYTF
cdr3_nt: TGTGCCAGCAGGCCTCCCAGGACAGTCTTCCTGGATGGCTACACCTTC